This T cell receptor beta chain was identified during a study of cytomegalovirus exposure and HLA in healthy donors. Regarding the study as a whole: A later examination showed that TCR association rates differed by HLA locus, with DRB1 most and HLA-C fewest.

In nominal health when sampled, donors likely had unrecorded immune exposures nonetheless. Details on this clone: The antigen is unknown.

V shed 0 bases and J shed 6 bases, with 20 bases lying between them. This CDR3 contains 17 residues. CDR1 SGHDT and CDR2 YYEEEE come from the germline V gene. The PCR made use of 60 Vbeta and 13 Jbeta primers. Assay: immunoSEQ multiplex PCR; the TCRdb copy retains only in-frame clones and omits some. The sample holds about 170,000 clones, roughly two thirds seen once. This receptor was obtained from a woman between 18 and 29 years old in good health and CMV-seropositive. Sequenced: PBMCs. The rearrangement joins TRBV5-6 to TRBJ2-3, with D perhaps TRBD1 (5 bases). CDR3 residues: CASSLAKRGLSSDTQYF. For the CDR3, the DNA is TGTGCCAGCAGCTTGGCCAAAAGGGGTCTGTCCTCGGATACGCAGTATTTT.